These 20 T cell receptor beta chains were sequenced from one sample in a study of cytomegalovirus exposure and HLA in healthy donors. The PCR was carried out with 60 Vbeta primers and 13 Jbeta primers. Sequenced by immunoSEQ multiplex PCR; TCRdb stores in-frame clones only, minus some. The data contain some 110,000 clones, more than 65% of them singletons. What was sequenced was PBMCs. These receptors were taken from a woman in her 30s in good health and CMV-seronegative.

This CDR3 is CAWSAGGGYQPQHF. The CDR3 nucleotides read TGTGCCTGGAGCGCTGGGGGGGGATACCAGCCCCAGCATTTT. This chain links TRBV30 with TRBJ1-5; D is perhaps TRBD1 (5 bases). V lost 3 bases to trimming and J lost 7 bases, with 16 bases between them. Germline CDR1 reads GTSNPN; CDR2 reads SVGIG (reference sequence). The CDR3 runs to 14 residues. Full variable domain (outside the CDR3, taken from reference TRBV30 and TRBJ1-5): SQTIHQWPATLVQPVGSPLSLECTVEGTSNPNLYWYRQAAGRGLQLLFYSVGIGQISSEVPQNLSASRPQDRQFILSSKKLLLSDSGFYLCAWSAGGGYQPQHFGDGTRLSIL.

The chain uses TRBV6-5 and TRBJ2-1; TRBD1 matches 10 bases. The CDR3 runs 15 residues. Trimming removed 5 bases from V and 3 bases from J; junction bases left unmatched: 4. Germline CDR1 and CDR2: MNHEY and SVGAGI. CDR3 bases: TGTGCCAGCAGTCGACAGGGGGCCTTCTACAATGAGCAGTTCTTC. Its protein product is CASSRQGAFYNEQFF.

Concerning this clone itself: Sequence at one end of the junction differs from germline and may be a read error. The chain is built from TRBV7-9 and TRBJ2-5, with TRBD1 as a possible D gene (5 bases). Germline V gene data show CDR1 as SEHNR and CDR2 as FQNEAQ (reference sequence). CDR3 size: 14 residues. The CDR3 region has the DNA TGTTCCAGCAGCTTATCAGGGAAACAAGAGACCCAGTACTTC. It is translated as CSSSLSGKQETQYF.

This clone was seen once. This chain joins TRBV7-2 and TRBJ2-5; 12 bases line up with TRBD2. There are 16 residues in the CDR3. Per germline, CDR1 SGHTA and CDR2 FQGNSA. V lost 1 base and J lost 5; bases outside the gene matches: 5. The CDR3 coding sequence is TGTGCCAGCAGCTTAGTTCTAGCGGGGGGGCGGGAGACCCAGTACTTC. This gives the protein CASSLVLAGGRETQYF.

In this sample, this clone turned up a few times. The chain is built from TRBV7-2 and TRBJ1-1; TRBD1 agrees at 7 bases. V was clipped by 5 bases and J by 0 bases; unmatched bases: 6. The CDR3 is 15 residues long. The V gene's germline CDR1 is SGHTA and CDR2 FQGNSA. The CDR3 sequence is CASSRGQLMNTEAFF. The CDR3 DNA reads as TGTGCCAGCAGCAGGGGACAGCTTATGAACACTGAAGCTTTCTTT. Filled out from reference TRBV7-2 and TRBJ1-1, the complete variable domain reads GAGVSQSPSNKVTEKGKDVELRCDPISGHTALYWYRQSLGQGLEFLIYFQGNSAPDKSGLPSDRFSAERTGGSVSTLTIQRTQQEDSAVYLCASSRGQLMNTEAFFGQGTRLTVV.

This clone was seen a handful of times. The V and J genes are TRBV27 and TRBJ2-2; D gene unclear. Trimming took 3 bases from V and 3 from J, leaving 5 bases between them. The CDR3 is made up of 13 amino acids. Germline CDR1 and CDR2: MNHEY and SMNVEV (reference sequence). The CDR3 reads CASSFPYTGELFF. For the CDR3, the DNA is TGTGCCAGCAGTTTCCCCTACACCGGGGAGCTGTTTTTT.

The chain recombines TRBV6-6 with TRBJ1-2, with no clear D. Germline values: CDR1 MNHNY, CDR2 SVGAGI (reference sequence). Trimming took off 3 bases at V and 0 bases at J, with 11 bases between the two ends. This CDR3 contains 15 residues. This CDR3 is CASSYIPETNYGYTF. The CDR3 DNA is TGTGCCAGCAGTTATATTCCGGAGACTAACTATGGCTACACCTTC.

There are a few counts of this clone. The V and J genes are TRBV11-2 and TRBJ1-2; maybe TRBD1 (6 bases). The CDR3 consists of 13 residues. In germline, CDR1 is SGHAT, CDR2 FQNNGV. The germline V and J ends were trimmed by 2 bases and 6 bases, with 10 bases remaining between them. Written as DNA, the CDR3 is TGTGCCAGCAGCTTAATACAGGGAGATGGCTACACCTTC. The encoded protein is CASSLIQGDGYTF.

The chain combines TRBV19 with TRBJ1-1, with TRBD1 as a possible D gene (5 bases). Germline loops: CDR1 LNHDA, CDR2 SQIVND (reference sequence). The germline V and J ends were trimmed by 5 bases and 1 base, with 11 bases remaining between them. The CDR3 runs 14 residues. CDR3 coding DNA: TGTGCCAGTAGTCCCGGGACTGGGAACACTGAAGCTTTCTTT. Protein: CASSPGTGNTEAFF.

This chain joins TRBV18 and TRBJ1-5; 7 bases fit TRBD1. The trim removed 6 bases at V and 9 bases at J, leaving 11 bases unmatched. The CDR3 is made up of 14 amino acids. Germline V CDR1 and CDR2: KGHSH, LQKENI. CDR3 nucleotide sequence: TGTGCCAGCTCTCCCGACAGGGTAGATCCGCCCCAGCATTTT. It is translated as CASSPDRVDPPQHF.

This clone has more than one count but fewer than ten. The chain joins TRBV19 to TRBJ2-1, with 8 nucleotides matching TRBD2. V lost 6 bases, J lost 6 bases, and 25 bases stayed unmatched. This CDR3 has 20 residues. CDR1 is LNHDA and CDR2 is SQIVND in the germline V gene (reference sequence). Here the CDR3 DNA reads TGTGCCAGTAGCATGAGCCCCCTCGTAGCGGCGATACGGGGGGGCAATGAGCAGTTCTTC. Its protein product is CASSMSPLVAAIRGGNEQFF. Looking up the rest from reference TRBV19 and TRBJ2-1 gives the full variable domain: DGGITQSPKYLFRKEGQNVTLSCEQNLNHDAMYWYRQDPGQGLRLIYYSQIVNDFQKGDIAEGYSVSREKKESFPLTVTSAQKNPTAFYLCASSMSPLVAAIRGGNEQFFGPGTRLTVL.

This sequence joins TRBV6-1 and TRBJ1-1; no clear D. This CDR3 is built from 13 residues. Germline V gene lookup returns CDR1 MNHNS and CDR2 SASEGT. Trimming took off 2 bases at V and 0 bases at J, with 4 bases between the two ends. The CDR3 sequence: CASSEHMNTEAFF. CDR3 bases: TGTGCCAGCAGTGAACACATGAACACTGAAGCTTTCTTT.

CDR3: CASSTGTLEAFF. CDR3 sequence (DNA): TGTGCCAGCAGTACCGGGACACTTGAAGCTTTCTTT. The chain recombines TRBV7-9 with TRBJ1-1; possible D gene TRBD1, 6 bases. Germline V gives CDR1 SEHNR, CDR2 FQNEAQ (reference sequence). The CDR3 loop spans 12 amino acids. V was clipped by 6 bases and J by 7 bases, with 12 bases between them.

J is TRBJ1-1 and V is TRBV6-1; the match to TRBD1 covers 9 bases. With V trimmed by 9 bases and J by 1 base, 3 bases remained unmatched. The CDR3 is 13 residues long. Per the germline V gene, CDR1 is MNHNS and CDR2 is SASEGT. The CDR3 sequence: CASRTGANTEAFF. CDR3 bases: TGTGCCAGTAGGACAGGGGCGAACACTGAAGCTTTCTTT.

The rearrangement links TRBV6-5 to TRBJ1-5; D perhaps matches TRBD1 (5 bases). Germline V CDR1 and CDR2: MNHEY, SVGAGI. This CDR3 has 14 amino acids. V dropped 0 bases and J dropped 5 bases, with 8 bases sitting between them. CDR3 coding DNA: TGTGCCAGCAGTTACTCAGGGGTTGATCAGCCCCAGCATTTT. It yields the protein CASSYSGVDQPQHF.

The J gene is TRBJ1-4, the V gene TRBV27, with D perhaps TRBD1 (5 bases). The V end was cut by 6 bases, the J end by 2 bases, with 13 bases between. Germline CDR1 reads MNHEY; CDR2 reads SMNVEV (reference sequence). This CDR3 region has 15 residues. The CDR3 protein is CASRTGGITNEKLFF. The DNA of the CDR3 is TGTGCCAGCAGAACGGGGGGAATTACTAATGAAAAACTGTTTTTT.

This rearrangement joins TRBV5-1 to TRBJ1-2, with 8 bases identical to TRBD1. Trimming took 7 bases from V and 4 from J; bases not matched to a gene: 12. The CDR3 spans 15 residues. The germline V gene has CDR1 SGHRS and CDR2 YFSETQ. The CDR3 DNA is TGCGCCAGCGGGACTCCGGGACAGGCCCCCTATGGCTACACCTTC. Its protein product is CASGTPGQAPYGYTF. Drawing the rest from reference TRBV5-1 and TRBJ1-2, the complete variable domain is KAGVTQTPRYLIKTRGQQVTLSCSPISGHRSVSWYQQTPGQGLQFLFEYFSETQRNKGNFPGRFSGRQFSNSRSEMNVSTLELGDSALYLCASGTPGQAPYGYTFGSGTRLTVV.

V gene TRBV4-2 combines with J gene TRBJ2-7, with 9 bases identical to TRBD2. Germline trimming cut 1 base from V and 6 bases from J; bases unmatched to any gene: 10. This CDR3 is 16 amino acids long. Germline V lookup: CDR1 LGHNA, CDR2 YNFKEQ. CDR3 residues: CASSQAGVAGVAEQYF. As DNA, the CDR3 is TGTGCCAGCAGCCAAGCTGGGGTAGCGGGAGTTGCCGAGCAGTACTTC.

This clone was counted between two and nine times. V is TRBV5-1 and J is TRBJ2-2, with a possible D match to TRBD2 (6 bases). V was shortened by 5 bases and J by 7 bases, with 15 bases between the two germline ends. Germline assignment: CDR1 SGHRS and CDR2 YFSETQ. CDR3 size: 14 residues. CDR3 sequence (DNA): TGCGCCAGCAGGCGGGGACCGGAGGGCGGGGAGCTGTTTTTT. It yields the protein CASRRGPEGGELFF.

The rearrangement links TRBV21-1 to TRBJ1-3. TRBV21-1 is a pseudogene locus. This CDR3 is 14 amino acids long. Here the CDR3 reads CANPDGGSGNTIYF. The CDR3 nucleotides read TGTGCCAACCCGGACGGGGGCTCTGGAAACACCATATATTTT.